These 21 T cell receptor beta chains were sequenced from one sample in a study of response to subunit inactivated influenza vaccine. Using its own MiXCR run on the RT-PCR reads, TCRdb lists one record per CDR3 protein. The sample consists of about 500,000 distinct CDR3 sequences, roughly 13% of them appearing once. The specimen was PBMCs from blood, collected 45 days after vaccination. Receptors were obtained from a man between 50 and 59 years old who received an inactivated influenza vaccine.

This clonotype was recorded at least ten times. The chain has TRBV5-6 and TRBJ2-7; tentative D call: TRBD1 (5 bases). Germline V CDR1 and CDR2: SGHDT, YYEEEE. V lost 2 bases and J lost 3, with 9 bases in between. The CDR3 has 13 residues. The DNA of the CDR3 is TGTGCCAGCAGCTTTCAGGGAAACTACGAGCAGTACTTC. Protein sequence: CASSFQGNYEQYF.

The chain uses TRBV12-3 or TRBV12-4 and TRBJ2-7, with D hard to call. CDR3 length: 11 residues. With 3 bases removed from V and 6 bases from J, the gap between germline ends came to 6 bases. CDR3 protein: CASSFGSEQYF. CDR3 bases: TGTGCCAGCAGTTTCGGGTCCGAGCAGTACTTC.

The table lists this clonotype with a few counts. The V call is TRBV7-9, the J call TRBJ2-1; D remains ambiguous. Germline V gene lookup returns CDR1 SEHNR and CDR2 FQNEAQ (reference sequence). V lost 10 bases and J 1 base, leaving 14 bases between the germline ends. This CDR3 has 14 residues. CDR3 coding DNA: TGTGCCACCCCATATAACGGATCCTACAATGAGCAGTTCTTC. This sequence encodes CATPYNGSYNEQFF.

The table lists this clonotype with a few counts. The chain uses TRBV4-2 and TRBJ2-6; 7 nucleotides match TRBD1. The CDR3 length is 16 residues. From germline, CDR1 is LGHNA and CDR2 YNFKEQ. The ends lost 5 bases at V and 2 bases at J; junction bases unmatched: 6. The CDR3 DNA sequence: TGTGCCAGCAGCTCGGACAGGACCACTGGGGCCAACGTCCTGACTTTC. It yields the protein CASSSDRTTGANVLTF.

Only a few counts were recorded for this clonotype. The CDR3 region has the DNA TGTGCCAGCAGACTGGAAGGGAGGAATTCACCCCTCCACTTT. This gives the protein CASRLEGRNSPLHF. The chain employs TRBV5-5 and TRBJ1-6, with D unclear. The CDR3 loop spans 14 amino acids. CDR1 SGHKS and CDR2 YYEKEE come from the germline V gene (reference sequence). The V and J ends lost 5 bases and 7 bases respectively, with 13 bases between them.

This clonotype came up a few times. This chain joins TRBV20-1 and TRBJ2-3, with D possibly being TRBD1 (6 bases). The CDR3 sequence is 14 residues long. Germline V gives CDR1 DFQATT, CDR2 SNEGSKA (reference sequence). V dropped 1 base and J dropped 4 bases, with 12 bases sitting between them. CDR3 sequence (DNA): TGCAGTGCTAGAGTCGGCAGGGGTTCAGATACGCAGTATTTT. It is translated as CSARVGRGSDTQYF.

This chain joins TRBV27 and TRBJ1-4; D may be TRBD1 (5 bases). The CDR3 loop spans 13 amino acids. Between the trimmed V and J ends, which lost 10 bases and 1 base, there was a span of 10 bases. CDR1 and CDR2 from the germline V gene are MNHEY and SMNVEV (reference sequence). CDR3 bases: TGTGCCACCTCAGGGTTAACTAATGAAAAACTGTTTTTT. Its translation is CATSGLTNEKLFF.

The chain joins TRBV27 to TRBJ2-6; 9 bases fit TRBD1. The CDR3 is made up of 18 amino acids. Germline V gene data show CDR1 as MNHEY and CDR2 as SMNVEV (reference sequence). The junction had 9 bases not matched to a gene; V was cut back by 6 bases and J by 0 bases. Here the CDR3 DNA reads TGTGCCAGCAGCTCGGGACAGGGTTTTTACTCTGGGGCCAACGTCCTGACTTTC. It yields the protein CASSSGQGFYSGANVLTF. Full variable domain (rest looked up from reference TRBV27 and TRBJ2-6): EAQVTQNPRYLITVTGKKLTVTCSQNMNHEYMSWYRQDPGLGLRQIYYSMNVEVTDKGDVPEGYKVSRKEKRNFPLILESPSPNQTSLYFCASSSGQGFYSGANVLTFGAGSRLTVL.

The rearrangement uses TRBV7-2 and TRBJ2-3; the match to TRBD2 covers 11 bases. The CDR3 totals 16 residues. Germline loops: CDR1 SGHTA, CDR2 FQGNSA. V lost 7 bases and J lost 1; bases outside the gene matches: 7. The CDR3 nucleotides are TGTGCCAGCACCGTTATAGCGGGGGGGGGCACAGATACGCAGTATTTT. This gives the protein CASTVIAGGGTDTQYF.

This sequence joins TRBV6-1 and TRBJ1-2; 11 bases line up with TRBD1. The J segment lost 7 bases and the V segment lost 6 bases, leaving 13 bases of the junction unmatched. This CDR3 has 16 residues. CDR1 is MNHNS, CDR2 SASEGT, per germline. CDR3 region: CASRDQDRGRFGGYTF. DNA of the CDR3: TGTGCCAGCAGAGACCAGGACAGGGGGCGCTTCGGTGGCTACACCTTC.

This clonotype was observed at least ten times. This chain's CDR3 is CASSRMAGSLSDSPLHF. The DNA for the CDR3 is TGTGCCAGCTCACGTATGGCAGGGAGTTTGTCGGATTCACCCCTCCACTTT. The V call is TRBV18, the J call TRBJ1-6; D is perhaps TRBD1 (5 bases). Germline values: CDR1 KGHSH, CDR2 LQKENI. V dropped 4 bases and J dropped 8 bases, with 21 bases sitting between them. This CDR3 region has 17 residues.

This clonotype was seen many times. CDR3 in amino acids: CSARVAGNTIYF. Here the CDR3 DNA reads TGCAGTGCTAGAGTTGCTGGAAACACCATATATTTT. This chain joins TRBV20-1 and TRBJ1-3; D is undetermined. The V and J ends lost 1 base and 2 bases respectively, with 3 bases between them. Germline CDR1 is DFQATT and CDR2 is SNEGSKA (reference sequence). The CDR3 has 12 residues.

The CDR3 DNA reads as TGTGCCAGCAGCCCTGGGGGTAGCGGGAGCGACGAGCAGTACTTC. This encodes CASSPGGSGSDEQYF. The rearrangement links TRBV13 to TRBJ2-7; 9 bases agree with TRBD2. There are 15 residues in the CDR3. The germline V gene encodes CDR1 PRHDT and CDR2 FYEKMQ (reference sequence). The ends lost 5 bases at V and 5 bases at J; junction bases unmatched: 10.

This clonotype turned up a few times. The CDR3: CASSYGTGSMNTEAFF. The CDR3 DNA reads as TGCGCCAGCAGCTACGGGACGGGTAGCATGAACACTGAAGCTTTCTTT. The chain has TRBV5-1 and TRBJ1-1, with a possible D match to TRBD1 (5 bases). The V gene lost 3 bases and the J gene lost 0 bases, with 15 bases spanning the gap. This CDR3 has 16 residues. Germline V gene data show CDR1 as SGHRS and CDR2 as YFSETQ.

This clonotype was picked up a small number of times. This rearrangement joins TRBV4-1 to TRBJ2-7; D assignment may be TRBD1 or TRBD2 (6 bases each). V lost 3 bases to trimming and J lost 4 bases, with 25 bases between them. Germline-derived CDR1 and CDR2 are MGHRA and YSYEKL. The CDR3 sequence is 18 residues long. CDR3 nucleotides: TGCGCCAGCAGCCACCAAAAAGGGGGACTTACCACCCCTTACGAGCAGTACTTC. As protein: CASSHQKGGLTTPYEQYF.

The chain combines TRBV3-1 with TRBJ2-7; TRBD2 is a possible D gene (5 bases). The CDR3 runs 16 residues. CDR1 LGHDT and CDR2 YNNKEL come from the germline V gene (reference sequence). Trimming pared 0 bases from V and 4 bases from J, leaving 16 bases between. Written as DNA, the CDR3 is TGTGCCAGCAGCCAAGATGGGCGGGCCAGACATTACGAGCAGTACTTC. Translating gives CASSQDGRARHYEQYF.

The chain carries TRBV7-9 and TRBJ2-7; D unclear. The CDR3 consists of 12 residues. Per the germline V gene, CDR1 is SEHNR and CDR2 is FQNEAQ (reference sequence). Trimming stripped 6 bases from V and 1 base from J, with 7 bases between. This CDR3 is CASRLGSYEQYF. In DNA, the CDR3 is TGTGCCAGCAGGTTGGGTTCCTACGAGCAGTACTTC.

This clonotype has a handful of counts. The rearrangement uses TRBV6-5 and TRBJ2-2; 7 bases are shared with TRBD1. The CDR3 has 16 amino acids. With 2 bases clipped from V and 1 base from J, the junction kept 4 bases outside the gene matches. CDR1 and CDR2 (germline): MNHEY, SVGAGI. This CDR3 is CASSYMTGRNTGELFF. CDR3 in DNA: TGTGCCAGCAGTTACATGACAGGGCGGAACACCGGGGAGCTGTTTTTT.

CDR3 sequence reads: CATRERETYQETQYF. The CDR3 DNA sequence: TGTGCCACACGAGAACGGGAGACATACCAAGAGACCCAGTACTTC. The chain links TRBV21-1 to TRBJ2-5; whether TRBD2, the table's D call, matches the DNA was not checked. TRBV21-1 is a listed pseudogene. The CDR3 runs to 15 residues.

This clonotype was found many times. This chain joins TRBV6-5 and TRBJ2-5, with D possibly being TRBD1 (5 bases). Trimming pared 7 bases from V and 9 bases from J, leaving 12 bases between. The CDR3 totals 11 residues. Per germline, CDR1 MNHEY and CDR2 SVGAGI. The CDR3 nucleotides are TGTGCCAGCATGGGGCGGTGGGCCCAGTACTTC. This sequence encodes CASMGRWAQYF.

There are a few counts of this clonotype. The rearrangement links TRBV28 to TRBJ2-5; TRBD1 or TRBD2 may be the D gene (6 bases each). V lost 4 bases, J lost 7 bases, and 16 bases lay in between. The V gene's germline CDR1 is MDHEN and CDR2 SYDVKM. The CDR3 length is 14 residues. CDR3 residues: CASSYPGGPGTQYF. CDR3 bases: TGTGCCAGCAGTTACCCCGGGGGCCCAGGGACCCAGTACTTC.